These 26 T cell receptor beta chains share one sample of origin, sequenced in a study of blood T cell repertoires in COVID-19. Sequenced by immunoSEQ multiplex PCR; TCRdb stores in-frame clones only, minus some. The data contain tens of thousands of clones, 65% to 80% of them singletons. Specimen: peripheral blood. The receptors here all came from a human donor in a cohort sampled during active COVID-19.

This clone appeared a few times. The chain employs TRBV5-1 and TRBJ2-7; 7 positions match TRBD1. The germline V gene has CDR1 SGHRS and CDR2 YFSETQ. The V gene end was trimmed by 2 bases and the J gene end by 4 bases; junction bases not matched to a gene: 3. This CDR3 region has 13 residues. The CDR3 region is CASSLQGTYEQYF. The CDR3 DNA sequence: TGCGCCAGCAGCTTACAGGGGACATACGAGCAGTACTTC.

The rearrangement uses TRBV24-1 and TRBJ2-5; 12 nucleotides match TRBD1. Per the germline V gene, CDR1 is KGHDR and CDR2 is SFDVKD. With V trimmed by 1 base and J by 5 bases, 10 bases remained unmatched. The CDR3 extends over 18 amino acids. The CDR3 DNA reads TGTGCCACCAGTGATTTTGTTAGGGACAGGGGGCACCGGGAGACCCAGTACTTC. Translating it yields CATSDFVRDRGHRETQYF.

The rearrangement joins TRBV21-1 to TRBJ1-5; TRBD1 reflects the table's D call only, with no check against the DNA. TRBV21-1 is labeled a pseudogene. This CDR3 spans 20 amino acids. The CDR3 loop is CASSPSPRQARTQILQPQHF. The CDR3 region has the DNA TGTGCCAGCAGCCCATCCCCCCGACAGGCCCGGACACAGATTCTCCAGCCCCAGCATTTT.

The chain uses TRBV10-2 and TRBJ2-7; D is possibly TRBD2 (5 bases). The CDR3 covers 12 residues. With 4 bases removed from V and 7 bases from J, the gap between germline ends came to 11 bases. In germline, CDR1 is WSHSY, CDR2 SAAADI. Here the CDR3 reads CASSALAREQYF. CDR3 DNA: TGCGCCAGCAGTGCTCTAGCTCGTGAGCAGTACTTC.

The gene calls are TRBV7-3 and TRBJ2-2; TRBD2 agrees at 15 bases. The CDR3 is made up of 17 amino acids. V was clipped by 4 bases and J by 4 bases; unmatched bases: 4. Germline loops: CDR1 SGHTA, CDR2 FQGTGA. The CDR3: CASSSTGLAGGTGELFF. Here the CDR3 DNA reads TGTGCCAGCAGCTCGACGGGACTAGCGGGAGGCACCGGGGAGCTGTTTTTT.

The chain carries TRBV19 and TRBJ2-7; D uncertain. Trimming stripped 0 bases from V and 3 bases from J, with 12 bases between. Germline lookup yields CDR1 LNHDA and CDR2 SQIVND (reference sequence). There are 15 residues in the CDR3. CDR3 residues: CASSIDLWRNYEQYF. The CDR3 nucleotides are TGTGCCAGTAGTATAGATCTTTGGCGGAACTACGAGCAGTACTTC.

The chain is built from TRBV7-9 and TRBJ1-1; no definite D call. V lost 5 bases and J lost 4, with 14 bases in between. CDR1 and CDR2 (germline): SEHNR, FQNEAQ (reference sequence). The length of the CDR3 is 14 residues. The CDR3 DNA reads TGTGCCAGCAGCAGTACCTCCCGGGGCACTGAAGCTTTCTTT. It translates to CASSSTSRGTEAFF.

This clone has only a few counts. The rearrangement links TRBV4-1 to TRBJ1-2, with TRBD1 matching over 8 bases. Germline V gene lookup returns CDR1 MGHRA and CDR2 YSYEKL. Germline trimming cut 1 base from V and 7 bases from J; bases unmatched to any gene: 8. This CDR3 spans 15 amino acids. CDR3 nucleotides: TGCGCCAGCAGCCAAGTCCGGACAGGGCAATCTGGCTACACCTTC. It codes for CASSQVRTGQSGYTF.

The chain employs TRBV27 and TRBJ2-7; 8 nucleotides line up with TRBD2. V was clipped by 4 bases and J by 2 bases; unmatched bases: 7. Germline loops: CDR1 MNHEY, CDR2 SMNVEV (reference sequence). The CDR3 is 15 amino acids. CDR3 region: CASSSAGGGTYEQYF. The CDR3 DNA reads TGTGCCAGCAGTTCGGCGGGGGGTGGGACCTACGAGCAGTACTTC.

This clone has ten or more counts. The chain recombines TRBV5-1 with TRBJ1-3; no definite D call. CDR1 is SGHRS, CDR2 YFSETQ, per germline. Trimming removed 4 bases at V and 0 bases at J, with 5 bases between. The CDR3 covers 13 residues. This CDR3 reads CASSTSSGNTIYF. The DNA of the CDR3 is TGCGCCAGCAGCACCAGCTCTGGAAACACCATATATTTT.

The CDR3 protein is CASSLRARNNSPLHF. CDR3 sequence (DNA): TGTGCCAGCAGCTTAAGGGCCAGGAATAATTCACCCCTCCACTTT. The rearrangement joins TRBV7-3 to TRBJ1-6; D ambiguous. CDR1 SGHTA and CDR2 FQGTGA come from the germline V gene. The CDR3 loop spans 15 amino acids. V gave up 1 base and J gave up 5 bases, with 9 bases separating them.

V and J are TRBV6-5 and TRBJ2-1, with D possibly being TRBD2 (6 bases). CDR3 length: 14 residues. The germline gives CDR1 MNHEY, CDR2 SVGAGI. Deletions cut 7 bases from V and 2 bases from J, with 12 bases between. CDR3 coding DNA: TGTGCCAGCAAGGAGGGTAGAACCTACAATGAGCAGTTCTTC. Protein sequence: CASKEGRTYNEQFF.

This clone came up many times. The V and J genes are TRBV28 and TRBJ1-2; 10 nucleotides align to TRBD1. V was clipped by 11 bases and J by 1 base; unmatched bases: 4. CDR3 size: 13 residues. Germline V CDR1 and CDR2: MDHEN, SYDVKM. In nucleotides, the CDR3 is TGTGCCGTGACAGGGGGCCTTAACTATGGCTACACCTTC. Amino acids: CAVTGGLNYGYTF.

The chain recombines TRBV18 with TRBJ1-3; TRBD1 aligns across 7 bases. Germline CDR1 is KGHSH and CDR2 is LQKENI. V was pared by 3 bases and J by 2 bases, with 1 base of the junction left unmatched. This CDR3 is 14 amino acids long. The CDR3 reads CASSPDRAGNTIYF. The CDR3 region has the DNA TGTGCCAGCTCACCTGACAGGGCTGGAAACACCATATATTTT.

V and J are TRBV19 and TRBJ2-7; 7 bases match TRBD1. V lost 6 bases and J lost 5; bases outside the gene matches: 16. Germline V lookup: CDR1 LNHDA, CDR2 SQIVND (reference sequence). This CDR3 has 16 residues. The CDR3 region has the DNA TGTGCCAGTAGCACTACCTCGAGACAGGGTGGCAACGAGCAGTACTTC. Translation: CASSTTSRQGGNEQYF.

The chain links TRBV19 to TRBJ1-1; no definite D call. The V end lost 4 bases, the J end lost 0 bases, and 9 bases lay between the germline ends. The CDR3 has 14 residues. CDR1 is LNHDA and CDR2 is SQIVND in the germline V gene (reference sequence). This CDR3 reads CASSTQILNTEAFF. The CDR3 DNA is TGTGCCAGTAGTACACAGATTTTGAACACTGAAGCTTTCTTT.

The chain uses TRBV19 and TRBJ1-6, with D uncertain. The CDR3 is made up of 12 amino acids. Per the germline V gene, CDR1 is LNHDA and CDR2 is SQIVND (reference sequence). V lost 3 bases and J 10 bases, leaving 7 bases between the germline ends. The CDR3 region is CASSIGGSPLHF. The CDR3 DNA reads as TGTGCCAGTAGTATCGGAGGCTCACCCCTCCACTTT.

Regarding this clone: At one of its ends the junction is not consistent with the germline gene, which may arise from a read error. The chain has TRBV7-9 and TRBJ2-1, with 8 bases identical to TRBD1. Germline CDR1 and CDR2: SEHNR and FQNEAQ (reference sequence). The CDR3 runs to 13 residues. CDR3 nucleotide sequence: TGTGCCAGCAGCCTCACGATGACAGGGGAGTTGGTCTTC. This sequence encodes CASSLTMTGELVF.

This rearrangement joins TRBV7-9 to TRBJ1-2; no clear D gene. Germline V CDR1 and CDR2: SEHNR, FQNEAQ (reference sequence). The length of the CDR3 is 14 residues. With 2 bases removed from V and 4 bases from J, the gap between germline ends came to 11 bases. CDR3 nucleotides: TGTGCCAGCAGCTTACAAGGCGGAACCTATGGCTACACCTTC. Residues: CASSLQGGTYGYTF.

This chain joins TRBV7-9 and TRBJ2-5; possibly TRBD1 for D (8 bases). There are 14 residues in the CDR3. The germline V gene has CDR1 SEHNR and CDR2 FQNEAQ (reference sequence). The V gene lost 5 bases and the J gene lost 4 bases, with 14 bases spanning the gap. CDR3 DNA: TGTGCCAGCAGCGGCACAGGGGGGGGAGAGACCCAGTACTTC. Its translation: CASSGTGGGETQYF.

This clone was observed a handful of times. CDR3 sequence: CASSYSRTGTSSYNEQFF. CDR3 DNA sequence: TGTGCCAGCAGTTACTCCCGAACAGGGACGAGCTCCTACAATGAGCAGTTCTTC. This sequence joins TRBV6-2 or TRBV6-3 and TRBJ2-1, with D possibly matching TRBD1 (6 bases). CDR1 MNHEY and CDR2 SVGEGT come from the germline V gene. The V and J ends lost 0 bases and 0 bases respectively, with 15 bases between them. This CDR3 is 18 amino acids long.

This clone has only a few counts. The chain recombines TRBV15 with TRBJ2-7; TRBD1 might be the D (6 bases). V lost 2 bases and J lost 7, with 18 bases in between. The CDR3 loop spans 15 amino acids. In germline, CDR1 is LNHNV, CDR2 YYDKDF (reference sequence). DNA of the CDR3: TGTGCCACCAGCAGACTCAGGGGCTCCCCTAGGGAGCAGTACTTC. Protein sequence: CATSRLRGSPREQYF.

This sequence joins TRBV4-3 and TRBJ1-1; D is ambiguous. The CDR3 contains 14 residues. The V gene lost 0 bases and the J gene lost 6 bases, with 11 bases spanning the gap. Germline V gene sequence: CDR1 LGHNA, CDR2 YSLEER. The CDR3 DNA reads TGCGCCAGCAGCCAAGATGGGCCTAACCCTGAAGCTTTCTTT. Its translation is CASSQDGPNPEAFF.

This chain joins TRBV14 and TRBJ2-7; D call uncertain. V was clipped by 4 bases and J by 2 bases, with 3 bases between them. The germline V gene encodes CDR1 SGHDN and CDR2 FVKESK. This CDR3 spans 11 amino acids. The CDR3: CASSRAYEQYF. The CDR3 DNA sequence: TGTGCCAGCAGCCGAGCCTACGAGCAGTACTTC. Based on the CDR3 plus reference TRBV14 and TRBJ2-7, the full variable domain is EAGVTQFPSHSVIEKGQTVTLRCDPISGHDNLYWYRRVMGKEIKFLLHFVKESKQDESGMPNNRFLAERTGGTYSTLKVQPAELEDSGVYFCASSRAYEQYFGPGTRLTVT.

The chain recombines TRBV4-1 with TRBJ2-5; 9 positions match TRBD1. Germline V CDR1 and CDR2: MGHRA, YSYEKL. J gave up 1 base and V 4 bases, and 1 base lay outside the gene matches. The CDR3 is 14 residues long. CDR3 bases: TGCGCCAGCAGCCGGGGACAGGGCCAAGAGACCCAGTACTTC. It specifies CASSRGQGQETQYF.

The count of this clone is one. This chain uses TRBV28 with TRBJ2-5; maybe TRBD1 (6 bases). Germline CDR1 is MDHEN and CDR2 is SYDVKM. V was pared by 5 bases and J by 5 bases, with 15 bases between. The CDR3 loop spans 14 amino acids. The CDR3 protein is CASSEIRGVETQYF. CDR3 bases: TGTGCCAGCAGTGAGATCAGGGGCGTCGAGACCCAGTACTTC.